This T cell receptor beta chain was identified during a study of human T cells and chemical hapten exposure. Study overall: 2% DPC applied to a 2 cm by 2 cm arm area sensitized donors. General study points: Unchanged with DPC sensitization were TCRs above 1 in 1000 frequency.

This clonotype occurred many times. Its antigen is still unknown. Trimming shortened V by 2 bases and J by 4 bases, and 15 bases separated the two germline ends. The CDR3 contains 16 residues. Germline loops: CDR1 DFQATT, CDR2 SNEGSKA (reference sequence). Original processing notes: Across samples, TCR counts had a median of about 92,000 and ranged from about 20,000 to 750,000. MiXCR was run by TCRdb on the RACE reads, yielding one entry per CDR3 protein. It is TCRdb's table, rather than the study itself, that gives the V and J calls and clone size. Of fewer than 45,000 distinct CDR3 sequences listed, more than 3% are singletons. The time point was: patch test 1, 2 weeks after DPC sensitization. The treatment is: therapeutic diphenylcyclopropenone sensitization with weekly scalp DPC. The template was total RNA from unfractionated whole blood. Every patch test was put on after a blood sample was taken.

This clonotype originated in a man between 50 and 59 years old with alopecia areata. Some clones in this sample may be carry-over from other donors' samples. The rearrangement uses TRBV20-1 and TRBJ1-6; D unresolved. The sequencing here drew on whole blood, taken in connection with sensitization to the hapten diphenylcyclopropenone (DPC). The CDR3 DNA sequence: TGCAGTGCTAGACCTCCGGACGGCTTATATAATTCACCCCTCCACTTT. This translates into CSARPPDGLYNSPLHF.